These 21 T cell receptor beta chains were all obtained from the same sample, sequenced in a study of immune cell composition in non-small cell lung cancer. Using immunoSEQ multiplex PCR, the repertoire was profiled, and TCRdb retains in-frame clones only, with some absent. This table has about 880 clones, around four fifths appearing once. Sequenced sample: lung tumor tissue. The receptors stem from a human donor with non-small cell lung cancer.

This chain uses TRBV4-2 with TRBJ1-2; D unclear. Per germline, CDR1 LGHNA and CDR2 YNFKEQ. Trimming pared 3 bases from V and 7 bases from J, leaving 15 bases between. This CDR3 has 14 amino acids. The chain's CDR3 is CASSQTYLRSGYTF. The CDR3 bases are TGTGCCAGCAGCCAGACCTATCTTCGTAGTGGCTACACCTTC.

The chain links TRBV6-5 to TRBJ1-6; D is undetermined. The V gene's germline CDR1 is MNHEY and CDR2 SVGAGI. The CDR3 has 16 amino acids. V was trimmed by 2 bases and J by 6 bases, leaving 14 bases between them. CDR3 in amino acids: CASSYAPGSINSPLHF. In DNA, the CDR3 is TGTGCCAGCAGTTACGCTCCCGGGTCTATTAATTCACCCCTCCACTTT.

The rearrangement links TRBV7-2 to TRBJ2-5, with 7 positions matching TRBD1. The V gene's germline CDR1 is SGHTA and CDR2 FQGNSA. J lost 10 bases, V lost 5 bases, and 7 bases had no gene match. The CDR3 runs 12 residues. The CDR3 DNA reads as TGTGCCAGCAGCCCGGACAGGCGAGACCAGTACTTC. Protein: CASSPDRRDQYF.

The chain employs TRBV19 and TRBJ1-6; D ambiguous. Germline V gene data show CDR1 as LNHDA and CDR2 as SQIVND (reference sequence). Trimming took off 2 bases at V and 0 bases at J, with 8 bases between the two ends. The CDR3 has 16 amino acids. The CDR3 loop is CASSIKVISYNSPLHF. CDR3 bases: TGTGCCAGTAGTATAAAGGTCATCTCCTATAATTCACCCCTCCACTTT.

The DNA for the CDR3 is TGTGCCATCAGGGCAGGTCTTCTTCAGCCCCAGCATTTT. Translated: CAIRAGLLQPQHF. The chain joins TRBV10-3 to TRBJ1-5; D call uncertain. Germline V gives CDR1 ENHRY, CDR2 SYGVKD. CDR3 size: 13 residues. V was shortened by 6 bases and J by 6 bases, with 12 bases between the two germline ends.

CDR3 amino acids: CASSRDSYNEQFF. CDR3 DNA: TGCGCCAGCAGCCGCGACAGTTACAATGAGCAGTTCTTC. V gene TRBV4-1 combines with J gene TRBJ2-1; D might be TRBD1 (5 bases). The CDR3 sequence is 13 residues long. Looked up from germline, CDR1 is MGHRA and CDR2 is YSYEKL. V was pared by 4 bases and J by 4 bases, with 8 bases between.

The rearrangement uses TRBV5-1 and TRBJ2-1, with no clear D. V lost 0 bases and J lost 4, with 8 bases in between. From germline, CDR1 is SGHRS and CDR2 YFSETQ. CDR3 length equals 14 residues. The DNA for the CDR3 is TGCGCCAGCAGCTTGGCCGTCGAGTACAATGAGCAGTTCTTC. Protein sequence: CASSLAVEYNEQFF.

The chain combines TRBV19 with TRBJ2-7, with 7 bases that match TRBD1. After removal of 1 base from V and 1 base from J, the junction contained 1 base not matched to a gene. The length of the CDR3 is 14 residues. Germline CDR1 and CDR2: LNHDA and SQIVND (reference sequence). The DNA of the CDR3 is TGTGCCAGTAGTATAGGGGGACAGTCCTACGAGCAGTACTTC. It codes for CASSIGGQSYEQYF. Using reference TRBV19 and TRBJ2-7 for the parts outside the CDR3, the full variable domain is DGGITQSPKYLFRKEGQNVTLSCEQNLNHDAMYWYRQDPGQGLRLIYYSQIVNDFQKGDIAEGYSVSREKKESFPLTVTSAQKNPTAFYLCASSIGGQSYEQYFGPGTRLTVT.

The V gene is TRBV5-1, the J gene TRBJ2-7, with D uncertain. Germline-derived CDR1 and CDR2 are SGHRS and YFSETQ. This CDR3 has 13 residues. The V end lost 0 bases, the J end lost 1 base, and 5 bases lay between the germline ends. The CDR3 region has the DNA TGCGCCAGCAGCTTGGGGCAGTCCTACGAGCAGTACTTC. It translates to CASSLGQSYEQYF.

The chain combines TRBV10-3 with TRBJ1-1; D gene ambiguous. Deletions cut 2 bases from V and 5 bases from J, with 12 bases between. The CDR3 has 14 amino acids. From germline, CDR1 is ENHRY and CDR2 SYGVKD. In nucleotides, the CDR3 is TGTGCCATCAGTGAGCCGCCAGTTGGGACTGAAGCTTTCTTT. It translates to CAISEPPVGTEAFF.

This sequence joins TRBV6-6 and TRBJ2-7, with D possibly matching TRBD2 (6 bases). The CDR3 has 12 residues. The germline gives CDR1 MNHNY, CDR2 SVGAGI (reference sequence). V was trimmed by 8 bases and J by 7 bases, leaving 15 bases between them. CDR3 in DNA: TGTGCCAGCGCCAGAGATGGGGGGGAGCAGTACTTC. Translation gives CASARDGGEQYF.

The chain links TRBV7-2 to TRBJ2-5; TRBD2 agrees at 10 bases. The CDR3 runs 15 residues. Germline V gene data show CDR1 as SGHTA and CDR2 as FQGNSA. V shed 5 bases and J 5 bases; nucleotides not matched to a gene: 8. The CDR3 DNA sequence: TGTGCCAGCAGCCCCCAGCGGGGGGGCCCTGAGACCCAGTACTTC. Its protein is CASSPQRGGPETQYF.

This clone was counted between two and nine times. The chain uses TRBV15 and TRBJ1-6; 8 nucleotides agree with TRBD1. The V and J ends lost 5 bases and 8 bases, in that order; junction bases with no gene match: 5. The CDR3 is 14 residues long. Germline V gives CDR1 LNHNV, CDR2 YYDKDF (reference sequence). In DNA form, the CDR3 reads TGTGCCACCAGCGGCACAGGGGGGGATTCACCCCTCCACTTT. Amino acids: CATSGTGGDSPLHF.

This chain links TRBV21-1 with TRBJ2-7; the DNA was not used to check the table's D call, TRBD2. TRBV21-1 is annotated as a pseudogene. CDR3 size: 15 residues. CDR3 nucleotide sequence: TGTGCCAGCAGCTCCCGGACTGGACGGGGGAACGAGCAGTACTTC. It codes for CASSSRTGRGNEQYF.

This chain's CDR3 is CASSLRFDTQYF. The CDR3 nucleotides are TGTGCCAGCAGCTTGAGGTTTGATACGCAGTATTTT. The chain has TRBV5-8 and TRBJ2-3, with D uncertain. CDR3 length equals 12 residues. Germline loops: CDR1 SGHTS, CDR2 YDEGEE. Deletions cut 1 base from V and 6 bases from J, with 6 bases between.

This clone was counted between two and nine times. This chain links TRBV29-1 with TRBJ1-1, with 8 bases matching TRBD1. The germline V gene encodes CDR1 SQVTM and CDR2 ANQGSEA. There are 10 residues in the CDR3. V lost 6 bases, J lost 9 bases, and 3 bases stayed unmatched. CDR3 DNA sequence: TGCAGCGTATACAGGGGGAAAGCTTTCTTT. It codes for CSVYRGKAFF.

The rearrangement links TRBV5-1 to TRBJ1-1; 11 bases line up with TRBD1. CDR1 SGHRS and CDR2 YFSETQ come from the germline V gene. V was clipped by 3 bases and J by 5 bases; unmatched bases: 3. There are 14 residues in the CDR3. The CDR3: CASSSGTGGTEAFF. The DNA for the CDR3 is TGCGCCAGCAGCTCCGGGACAGGGGGAACTGAAGCTTTCTTT.

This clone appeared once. The CDR3 DNA sequence: TGTGCCAGCAGCTTAGTTGGGACAGGGGCCTACAATGAGCAGTTCTTC. Translated, it gives CASSLVGTGAYNEQFF. The rearrangement uses TRBV11-2 and TRBJ2-1, with 10 nucleotides matching TRBD1. This CDR3 comprises 16 residues. V lost 1 base and J lost 2; bases outside the gene matches: 2. Germline V gives CDR1 SGHAT, CDR2 FQNNGV.

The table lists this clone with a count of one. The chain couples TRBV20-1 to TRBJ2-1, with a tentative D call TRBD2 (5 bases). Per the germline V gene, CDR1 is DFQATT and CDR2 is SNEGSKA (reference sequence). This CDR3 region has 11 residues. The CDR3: CLEDANNEQFF. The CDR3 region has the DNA TGCTTGGAGGACGCAAACAATGAGCAGTTCTTC.

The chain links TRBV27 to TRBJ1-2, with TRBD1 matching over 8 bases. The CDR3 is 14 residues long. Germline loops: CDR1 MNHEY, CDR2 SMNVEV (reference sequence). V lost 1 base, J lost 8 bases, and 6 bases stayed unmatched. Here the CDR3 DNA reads TGTGCCAGCAGTTTATACCCAGGACAGGGCGGCTACACCTTC. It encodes CASSLYPGQGGYTF.

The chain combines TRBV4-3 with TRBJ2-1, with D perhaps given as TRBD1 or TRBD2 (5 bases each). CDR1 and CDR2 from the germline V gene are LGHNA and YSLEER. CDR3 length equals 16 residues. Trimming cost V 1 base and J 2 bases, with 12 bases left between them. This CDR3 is CASSQVSGPTYNEQFF. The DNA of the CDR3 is TGCGCCAGCAGCCAAGTATCGGGGCCCACCTACAATGAGCAGTTCTTC.